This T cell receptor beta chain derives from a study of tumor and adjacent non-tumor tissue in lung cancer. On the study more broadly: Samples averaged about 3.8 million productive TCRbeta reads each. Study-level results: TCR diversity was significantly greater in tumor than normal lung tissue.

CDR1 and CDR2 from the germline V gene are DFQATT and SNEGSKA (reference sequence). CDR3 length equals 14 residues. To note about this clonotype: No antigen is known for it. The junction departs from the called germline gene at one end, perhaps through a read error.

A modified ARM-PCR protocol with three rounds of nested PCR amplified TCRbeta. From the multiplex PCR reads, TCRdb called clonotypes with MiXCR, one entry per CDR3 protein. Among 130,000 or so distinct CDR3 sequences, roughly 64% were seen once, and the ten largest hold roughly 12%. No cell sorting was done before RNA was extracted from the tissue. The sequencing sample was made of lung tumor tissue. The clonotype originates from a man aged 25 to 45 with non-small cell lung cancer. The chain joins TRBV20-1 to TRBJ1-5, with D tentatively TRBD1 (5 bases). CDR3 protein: CNARTGRRNQPQHF. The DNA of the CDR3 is TGCAATGCTAGGACGGGACGGAGGAATCAGCCCCAGCATTTT.